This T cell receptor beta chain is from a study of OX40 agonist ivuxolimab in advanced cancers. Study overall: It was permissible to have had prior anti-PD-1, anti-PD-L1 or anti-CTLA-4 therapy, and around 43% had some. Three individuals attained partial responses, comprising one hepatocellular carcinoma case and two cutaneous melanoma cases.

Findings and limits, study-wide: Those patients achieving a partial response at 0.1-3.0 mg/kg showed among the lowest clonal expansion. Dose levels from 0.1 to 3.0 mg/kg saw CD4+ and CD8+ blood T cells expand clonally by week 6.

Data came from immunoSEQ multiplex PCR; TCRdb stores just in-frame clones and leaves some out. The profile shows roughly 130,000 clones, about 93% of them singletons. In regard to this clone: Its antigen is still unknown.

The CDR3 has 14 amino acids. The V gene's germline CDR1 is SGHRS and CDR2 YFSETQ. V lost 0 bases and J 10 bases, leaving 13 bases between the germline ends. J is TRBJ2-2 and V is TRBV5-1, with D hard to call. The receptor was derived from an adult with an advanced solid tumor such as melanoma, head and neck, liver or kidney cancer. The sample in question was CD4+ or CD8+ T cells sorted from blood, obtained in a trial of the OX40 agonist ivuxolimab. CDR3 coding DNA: TGCGCCAGCAGCTTGGTGGTAGCAGCAACGGAGCTGTTTTTT. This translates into CASSLVVAATELFF.